This record concerns one T cell receptor beta chain sequence. The entry originates in a study of blood T cell repertoires in COVID-19. Study background: PBMCs, B-cell-depleted T cells, or T cells were the source of the cDNA or gDNA that made up the material.

Trimming stripped 4 bases from V and 1 base from J, with 13 bases between. Germline CDR1 reads SEHNR; CDR2 reads FQNEAQ (reference sequence). The CDR3 runs to 15 residues. Original processing notes: It was from reference gene primer amplification that nucleated cell counts were estimated. TCRdb's copy holds only in-frame clones and misses some; the assay was immunoSEQ multiplex PCR. V and J calls plus clone size are reproduced from that table; the DNA served to infer D and trimming. Among approximately 61,000 clones, 88% were seen once, and the ten largest hold roughly 18%. The gene calls are TRBV7-9 and TRBJ2-5; the D gene is possibly TRBD2 (5 bases). The sequence was collected from a woman older than 75 with active COVID-19. Input material: peripheral blood. CDR3 sequence: CASSSEAGIQETQYF. CDR3 DNA: TGTGCCAGCAGCTCCGAGGCGGGCATCCAAGAGACCCAGTACTTC.